Below are 7 T cell receptor beta chains sequenced from a single sample in a study of T cells in Graves' hyperthyroidism and ophthalmopathy (dated by TCRdb to about 2019). Library construction relied on multiplex PCR. The instrument given in TCRdb is Illumina HiSeq 2000. TCR beta CDR3 regions were amplified from RNA transcripts. A first-round RT-PCR of the TCR CDR3 used the HTBI primer set with the Qiagen OneStep RT-PCR kit. TCRdb reworked the public reads: Q25 trimming with fastp, MiXCR clone assembly, productive beta chains retained. Every distinct CDR3 protein forms one entry, paired with its most common genes and DNA. The table for this sample lists about 500,000 distinct CDR3 sequences; around 43% of them were counted only once. The leading ten clones occupy about 43% of the sample. The specimen was peripheral blood or thyroid tissue (not recorded which). The origin of the receptors is an adult woman with Graves' disease, either hyperthyroidism or ophthalmopathy (not recorded which).

In DNA form, the CDR3 reads TGCAGCGCAGTCTCCCCTGCCGGGGAGCTGTTTTTT. Protein sequence: CSAVSPAGELFF. The genes are TRBV29-1 and TRBJ2-2; D ambiguous. With 7 bases removed from V and 6 bases from J, the gap between germline ends came to 12 bases. CDR3 length: 12 residues. CDR1 and CDR2 from the germline V gene are SQVTM and ANQGSEA.

This sequence joins TRBV2 and TRBJ1-1, with TRBD1 as a possible D gene (5 bases). V was trimmed by 0 bases and J by 7 bases, leaving 18 bases between them. Germline CDR1 is SNHLY and CDR2 is FYNNEI. The CDR3 is 16 amino acids. CDR3 protein: CASSEALEQGMDEAFF. Here the CDR3 DNA reads TGTGCCAGCAGTGAAGCGCTGGAGCAGGGAATGGATGAAGCTTTCTTT.

The rearrangement joins TRBV7-2 to TRBJ1-4, with a tentative D call TRBD1 (6 bases). V lost 1 base and J lost 2, with 11 bases in between. Germline V CDR1 and CDR2: SGHTA, FQGNSA. The CDR3 length is 16 residues. The CDR3 loop reads CASSLEGGGTNEKLFF. CDR3 in DNA: TGTGCCAGCAGCTTAGAGGGGGGCGGGACTAATGAAAAACTGTTTTTT.

The rearrangement uses TRBV3-1 and TRBJ2-2, with TRBD2 identical over 10 bases. The V gene's germline CDR1 is LGHDT and CDR2 YNNKEL (reference sequence). With 5 bases clipped from V and 6 bases from J, the junction kept 6 bases outside the gene matches. The CDR3 extends over 15 amino acids. The CDR3, as DNA: TGTGCCAGCAGCACAGGGCTAGCGGGAGCCGGGGAGCTGTTTTTT. The encoded protein is CASSTGLAGAGELFF. Full variable domain (rest looked up from reference TRBV3-1 and TRBJ2-2): DTAVSQTPKYLVTQMGNDKSIKCEQNLGHDTMYWYKQDSKKFLKIMFSYNNKELIINETVPNRFSPKSPDKAHLNLHINSLELGDSAVYFCASSTGLAGAGELFFGEGSRLTVL.

The chain uses TRBV12-3 or TRBV12-4 and TRBJ1-2; D may be TRBD1 (5 bases). The CDR3 is made up of 14 amino acids. The CDR3 is CANSNSGTDYGYTF. Written as DNA, the CDR3 is TGTGCAAACAGCAATTCGGGGACGGACTATGGCTACACCTTC.

The table lists this clonotype with a few counts. The V call is TRBV7-9, the J call TRBJ1-5; perhaps TRBD1 as D (6 bases). This CDR3 has 15 residues. CDR1 and CDR2 from the germline V gene are SEHNR and FQNEAQ (reference sequence). Trimming shortened V by 5 bases and J by 6 bases, and 17 bases separated the two germline ends. DNA of the CDR3: TGTGCCAGCAGCCCGGGTGTAGGGGGAGGTCAGCCCCAGCATTTT. Its protein is CASSPGVGGGQPQHF.

The chain joins TRBV9 to TRBJ1-6, with a tentative D call TRBD1 (5 bases). V lost 5 bases and J lost 9, with 18 bases in between. Germline CDR1 is SGDLS and CDR2 is YYNGEE. The CDR3 spans 15 residues. CDR3 nucleotides: TGTGCCAGCAGTTACCGTCCGGGGGGGACTTCACCCCTCCACTTT. Amino acid sequence: CASSYRPGGTSPLHF. Using reference TRBV9 and TRBJ1-6 for the parts outside the CDR3, the full variable domain is DSGVTQTPKHLITATGQRVTLRCSPRSGDLSVYWYQQSLDQGLQFLIQYYNGEERAKGNILERFSAQQFPDLHSELNLSSLELGDSALYFCASSYRPGGTSPLHFGNGTRLTVT.